Listed below are T cell receptor beta chains from one sample, sequenced in a study of glioma-infiltrating T cells. TCRdb re-derived calls from the multiplex PCR reads in MiXCR, one entry per CDR3 protein. The repertoire holds roughly 100,000 distinct CDR3 sequences, with around 29% as singletons. The sequencing sample was made of glioma tissue, nonneoplastic brain tissue, or PBMCs (not recorded which). The receptors here all came from a human donor with low-grade glioma or glioblastoma, undergoing nonglioma brain surgery, or in good health (not recorded which). Both conserved end residues are part of each CDR3. D genes are given only for firm matches. Size values are once, few and many counts, or a class for expanded clones, and some rows have none.

NA,TRBV29-1,medium-sized,TRBJ2-2,CSVEATKNTGELFF,TGCAGCGTTGAAGCCACCAAGAACACCGGGGAGCTGTTTTTT
NA,TRBV4-3,few,TRBJ2-3,CASRQDSGFGDTDTQYF,TGCGCCAGCAGACAAGATTCGGGGTTCGGCGACACAGATACGCAGTATTTT
NA,TRBV6-2/TRBV6-3,many,TRBJ1-5,CASSYHLDSNQPQHF,TGTGCCAGCAGTTACCACCTGGACAGCAATCAGCCCCAGCATTTT
NA,TRBV7-3,many,TRBJ1-2,CASSLGGSSDGYTF,TGTGCCAGCAGCTTAGGAGGCAGCTCCGATGGCTACACCTTC
NA,TRBV7-2,many,TRBJ2-3,CASSWGGGRADTQYF,TGTGCCAGCAGCTGGGGGGGGGGCCGGGCAGATACGCAGTATTTT
NA,TRBV28,many,TRBJ2-7,CASSLGDYEQYF,TGTGCCAGCAGTTTGGGGGACTACGAGCAGTACTTC
NA,TRBV7-9,many,TRBJ2-1,CASSSRAYNEQFF,TGTGCCAGCAGCTCCCGGGCCTACAATGAGCAGTTCTTC
TRBD1,TRBV7-9,many,TRBJ1-3,CASSSRQGYTIYF,TGTGCCAGCAGCTCCAGACAGGGATACACCATATATTTT
TRBD2,TRBV24-1,few,TRBJ2-1,CATSGPGLAGPLSSYNEQFF,TGTGCCACCAGTGGCCCCGGACTAGCGGGCCCTCTAAGCTCCTACAATGAGCAGTTCTTC
NA,TRBV29-1,NA,TRBJ1-3,CGVLTLGTTYF,TGCGGAGTCCTCACGTTAGGCACCACATATTTT
TRBD2,TRBV6-1,many,TRBJ2-1,CASKLAGNSYNEQFF,TGTGCCAGTAAACTAGCGGGGAATTCCTACAATGAGCAGTTCTTC
TRBD2,TRBV15,many,TRBJ2-7,CATSPWTSVAYEQYF,TGTGCCACCAGCCCATGGACTAGCGTCGCCTACGAGCAGTACTTC
TRBD2,TRBV6-1,many,TRBJ2-1,CASRASGGAAEQFF,TGTGCCAGCAGGGCTAGCGGGGGTGCCGCTGAGCAGTTCTTC
NA,TRBV20-1,many,TRBJ2-4,CSAEGAEDIQYF,TGCAGTGCCGAGGGTGCCGAAGACATTCAGTACTTC
TRBD2,TRBV29-1,few,TRBJ2-7,CSVQAGGPLEQYF,TGCAGCGTTCAGGCGGGGGGGCCACTGGAGCAGTACTTC
NA,TRBV6-1,many,TRBJ2-7,CASSANTGALPIEQYF,TGTGCCAGCAGTGCGAATACAGGCGCTCTTCCTATCGAGCAGTACTTC